This TCR beta chain was documented in a study of T cell responses to AZD1222 COVID-19 vaccine (dated by TCRdb to 2020 to 2023). With respect to the entire study: A total of approximately 240 trial participants underwent TCR sequencing, of whom 200 to 220 received two doses of AZD1222 and about 26 received two doses of the MenACWY control vaccine. Trial participants were enrolled into age subgroups of 18-55, 56-69 and 70-plus years, which contained around 140, 26 and 57 TCR-sequenced participants, respectively. General study outcomes and caveats: The whole spike protein was spanned by vaccine-associated CD4 TCRs, and dominant responses were seen in regions 160-218 and 743-854. The 56-69-year group was small, and its depth increase did not reach significance, likely because of low power. Conclusions about previously exposed vaccinees were limited because only a handful of AZD1222 recipients were SARS-CoV-2 seropositive at baseline. Most participants were white British and females outnumbered males, and the authors suggested that clonal diversity may have been underestimated. Because no samples from the day 14 peak response were available, repertoires could be characterized only after the peak T cell response. After two AZD1222 doses, both the breadth and the depth of spike-specific TCRs were significantly higher than at day 0 and than in MenACWY recipients. Reportedly, almost half of the unique spike-specific TCRs recognized epitopes lying outside the regions that are mutated in the B.1.351 and B.1.1.7 variants.

In light of the paper, this sample's time point label describes: about 28 days (+/-7) after the second vaccine dose. What this sample's treatment or condition label stands for: meningococcal conjugate vaccine given as trial control. Vaccinee samples were obtained from the UK trials COV001 and COV002, which included a single-blind randomized controlled phase 2/3 trial of AZD1222 (ChAdOx1 nCoV-19) in healthy adults. For TCRbeta chain sequencing, PBMC samples from trial participants were taken at day 0 and at day 28 after the second dose. The CDR3 measures 14 amino acids from cysteine to phenylalanine. Only the CDR3 part of the read is kept: 42 bases, read in frame from the first base. From a lookup of the germline V gene (reference sequence), CDR1 and CDR2 are MNHNY and SVGAGI. Trimmed from V: 5 bases; trimmed from J: 2 bases; junction bases lacking a gene match: 5. The CDR3 regions of human TCRbeta chains were analyzed by immunosequencing. For the original study's pipeline: TCRs in the repertoires were compared against a reference library of SARS-CoV-2-specific TCRs that had been generated with the MIRA antigen-specificity platform. Breadth meant the fraction of unique TCRs that were SARS-CoV-2-associated, whereas depth meant the fraction of total T cells that were SARS-CoV-2-associated. Each spike-specific TCR was assigned to its reactive spike region and to a CD4 or CD8 class using the MIRA data. Log10-transformed breadth and depth values were compared by one-way ANOVA with Sidak's multiple comparisons tests. TCRdb re-hosts the immuneACCESS table, in-frame sequences only. Its copies lack some clones; in the studies checked, an unresolved V gene accounts for under half of them, and the cause for the rest is not known. That table is the source of V, J and clone size, and D and trimming were worked out from the DNA. The sample contains some 180,000 clones, approximately 92% of them found a single time. Of the sample, approximately 0.98% is held by the ten largest clones.

This clone showed up just once. Its binding antigen is unknown. No quality values exist for individual bases; no much larger clone is one base distant. The TCR originated in an adult who received the MenACWY meningococcal vaccine as a control. The sequence links TRBV6-6 to TRBJ2-7; 8 bases in the middle match TRBD1. Source: peripheral blood, taken 28 days after the second dose of the MenACWY control vaccine. The CDR3 region: CASSMDRETYEQYF. The nucleotides are TGTGCCAGCAGTATGGACAGGGAAACCTACGAGCAGTACTTC.